Listed here are 28 T cell receptor beta chains from one sample, sequenced in a study of blood T cell repertoires in COVID-19. Generated by immunoSEQ multiplex PCR, the TCRdb table keeps only in-frame clones and is missing some. The data show 160,000 or so clones, 85% to 90% seen once. Sequenced sample: PBMCs or T cells enriched from blood (not recorded which). The receptor set was obtained from a woman aged 45-65 years who had recovered from COVID-19.

The gene calls are TRBV9 and TRBJ1-2, with TRBD1 identical over 9 bases. The germline V gene has CDR1 SGDLS and CDR2 YYNGEE. After removal of 4 bases from V and 6 bases from J, the junction contained 4 bases not matched to a gene. This CDR3 has 13 amino acids. The CDR3 region has the DNA TGTGCCAGCAGCAGGGACAGGGTAAATGGCTACACCTTC. Protein: CASSRDRVNGYTF.

This chain connects TRBV27 to TRBJ1-2, with TRBD1 as a possible D gene (6 bases). V lost 6 bases to trimming and J lost 2 bases, with 7 bases between them. Germline V gene sequence: CDR1 MNHEY, CDR2 SMNVEV (reference sequence). The CDR3 is made up of 12 amino acids. CDR3 protein: CASRTGNYGYTF. The CDR3 region has the DNA TGTGCCAGCAGAACAGGGAACTATGGCTACACCTTC.

The chain links TRBV11-2 to TRBJ2-3, with D perhaps TRBD1 (6 bases). This CDR3 spans 13 amino acids. From germline, CDR1 is SGHAT and CDR2 FQNNGV. V was trimmed by 8 bases and J by 3 bases, leaving 12 bases between them. CDR3 protein: CASLSQGTDTQYF. CDR3 coding DNA: TGTGCCAGCCTAAGCCAGGGGACAGATACGCAGTATTTT.

V gene TRBV25-1 combines with J gene TRBJ1-1; D might be TRBD1 (5 bases). The CDR3 runs to 12 residues. V was shortened by 3 bases and J by 11 bases, with 13 bases between the two germline ends. Germline values: CDR1 MGHDK, CDR2 SYGVNS. The CDR3 DNA sequence: TGTGCCAGCAGTGACTTTGGGACTAAGGCTTTCTTT. Translating it yields CASSDFGTKAFF.

The J gene is TRBJ2-3, the V gene TRBV19; 8 positions match TRBD1. V lost 3 bases and J lost 5; bases outside the gene matches: 7. This CDR3 contains 15 residues. In germline, CDR1 is LNHDA, CDR2 SQIVND (reference sequence). CDR3 residues: CASSIQGARRDTQYF. The CDR3 DNA reads as TGTGCCAGTAGTATCCAGGGGGCTCGGCGAGATACGCAGTATTTT.

The chain employs TRBV24-1 and TRBJ2-5; D may be TRBD1 (6 bases). The CDR3 sequence is 18 residues long. CDR1 KGHDR and CDR2 SFDVKD come from the germline V gene. V gave up 5 bases and J gave up 0 bases, with 21 bases separating them. The CDR3 coding sequence is TGTGCCACCAGTGTTTTTGTTCGGCAGGGGAATTACCAAGAGACCCAGTACTTC. This codes for CATSVFVRQGNYQETQYF.

The chain uses TRBV5-4 and TRBJ2-5; TRBD2 might be the D (6 bases). Per the germline V gene, CDR1 is SGHNT and CDR2 is YYREEE (reference sequence). The V end lost 4 bases, the J end lost 1 base, and 11 bases lay between the germline ends. CDR3 size: 14 residues. CDR3 in amino acids: CASSGGTFQETQYF. CDR3 DNA sequence: TGTGCCAGCAGCGGCGGGACTTTCCAAGAGACCCAGTACTTC.

This clone was seen a handful of times. This chain links TRBV19 with TRBJ2-7; D unresolved. CDR3 length equals 13 residues. V lost 5 bases and J lost 3, with 11 bases in between. The V gene's germline CDR1 is LNHDA and CDR2 SQIVND (reference sequence). The CDR3 spells CASSLGGGYEQYF. The CDR3 DNA follows: TGTGCCAGTAGTCTCGGTGGCGGCTACGAGCAGTACTTC.

The gene calls are TRBV4-3 and TRBJ2-2; D may be TRBD1 (5 bases). The CDR3 totals 19 residues. Trimming left V 0 bases short and J 0 bases short, with 17 bases between. The germline gives CDR1 LGHNA, CDR2 YSLEER. The DNA of the CDR3 is TGCGCCAGCAGCCAAGATCTTGGCAGGGTAATGTCGAACACCGGGGAGCTGTTTTTT. Protein sequence: CASSQDLGRVMSNTGELFF.

This clone was counted a single time. CDR3 amino acids: CASSSRQGENTEAFF. Written as DNA, the CDR3 is TGTGCCAGCAGCTCCCGACAGGGGGAGAACACTGAAGCTTTCTTT. The chain carries TRBV7-8 and TRBJ1-1; 9 bases line up with TRBD1. V dropped 4 bases and J dropped 1; count of bases not matched to a gene: 4. Germline CDR1 SGHVS, CDR2 FQNEAQ. There are 15 residues in the CDR3.

The chain recombines TRBV3-1 (or the pseudogene TRBV3-2) with TRBJ1-6, with 10 bases aligning to TRBD1. The CDR3 has 17 amino acids. V shed 4 bases, J shed 4 bases, and the junction held 7 bases outside the gene matches. In germline, CDR1 is LGHDT, CDR2 YNNKEL (reference sequence). The CDR3 sequence: CASSPGQGNYYNSPLHF. The CDR3 bases are TGTGCCAGCAGCCCGGGACAGGGGAATTATTATAATTCACCCCTCCACTTT.

The rearrangement joins TRBV29-1 to TRBJ1-3; D gene ambiguous. Germline values: CDR1 SQVTM, CDR2 ANQGSEA. The CDR3 has 13 residues. Trimming took off 2 bases at V and 2 bases at J, with 7 bases between the two ends. Written as DNA, the CDR3 is TGCAGCGTTGAACCGGGGACTGGAAACACCATATATTTT. This sequence encodes CSVEPGTGNTIYF.

This clone showed up many times. The J gene is TRBJ1-4, the V gene TRBV3-1 (or the pseudogene TRBV3-2); D might be TRBD1 (6 bases). CDR1 LGHDT and CDR2 YNNKEL come from the germline V gene (reference sequence). The ends were cut back, 4 bases at V and 8 bases at J, with 23 bases in the middle. This CDR3 is 17 amino acids long. CDR3 bases: TGTGCCAGCAGCCCCCACCGCACAGGGTCAAGGGGAGAAAAACTGTTTTTT. It translates to CASSPHRTGSRGEKLFF.

The chain is built from TRBV5-4 and TRBJ2-7; D is possibly TRBD2 (5 bases). Trimming cost V 0 bases and J 7 bases, with 11 bases left between them. The CDR3 extends over 13 amino acids. Per germline, CDR1 SGHNT and CDR2 YYREEE (reference sequence). DNA for the CDR3: TGTGCCAGCAGCTTGGGGCCTCGGGGTGAGCAGTACTTC. It specifies CASSLGPRGEQYF.

This sequence joins TRBV4-3 and TRBJ1-2; the match to TRBD1 covers 10 bases. V lost 3 bases, J lost 2 bases, and 6 bases stayed unmatched. The V gene's germline CDR1 is LGHNA and CDR2 YSLEER. This CDR3 has 16 amino acids. CDR3: CASSHWGGQGNYGYTF. In DNA form, the CDR3 reads TGCGCCAGCAGCCACTGGGGGGGACAGGGGAACTATGGCTACACCTTC.

The V and J genes are TRBV29-1 and TRBJ1-1; D remains ambiguous. The germline V and J ends were trimmed by 6 bases and 0 bases, with 11 bases remaining between them. CDR3 length: 13 amino acids. Germline V gene lookup returns CDR1 SQVTM and CDR2 ANQGSEA. The CDR3 DNA is TGCAGCGTCGGGAGGGTCTTGAACACTGAAGCTTTCTTT. This encodes CSVGRVLNTEAFF.

The rearrangement uses TRBV6-1 and TRBJ1-1; D gene ambiguous. The CDR3 loop spans 12 amino acids. V was trimmed by 2 bases and J by 10 bases, leaving 11 bases between them. Germline values: CDR1 MNHNS, CDR2 SASEGT. CDR3 bases: TGTGCCAGCAGTGAAAGCCTACCGGGAGCTTTCTTT. Its translation: CASSESLPGAFF.

CDR3 in DNA: TGTGCCAGCAGCCCCGGGGGGGCCGGCACAGATACGCAGTATTTT. Protein sequence: CASSPGGAGTDTQYF. V and J are TRBV7-2 and TRBJ2-3; TRBD2 agrees at 8 bases. Germline V gives CDR1 SGHTA, CDR2 FQGNSA. The junction had 5 bases not matched to a gene; V was cut back by 5 bases and J by 1 base. This CDR3 has 15 residues.

This chain connects TRBV29-1 to TRBJ1-2; 10 bases are shared with TRBD1. J gave up 3 bases and V 4 bases, and 5 bases lay outside the gene matches. The CDR3 consists of 14 residues. Germline V gene lookup returns CDR1 SQVTM and CDR2 ANQGSEA. The CDR3 loop is CSVAGTGDDYGYTF. CDR3 coding DNA: TGCAGCGTTGCCGGGACAGGGGACGACTATGGCTACACCTTC.

The V call is TRBV19, the J call TRBJ2-2; 7 bases are a match to TRBD2. The CDR3 consists of 13 residues. Germline V lookup: CDR1 LNHDA, CDR2 SQIVND (reference sequence). Here the CDR3 DNA reads TGTGCTATACGGGAGGCCCTCGGCGGGGAGCTGTTTTTT. This translates into CAIREALGGELFF.

This clone was found a few times. The chain employs TRBV3-1 (or the pseudogene TRBV3-2) and TRBJ1-6; TRBD1 might be the D (5 bases). CDR1 and CDR2 from the germline V gene are LGHDT and YNNKEL (reference sequence). The CDR3 extends over 14 amino acids. Between the trimmed V and J ends, which lost 4 bases and 7 bases, there was a span of 11 bases. The CDR3 region is CASSLTTANSPLHF. Written as DNA, the CDR3 is TGTGCCAGCAGCCTCACGACAGCAAATTCACCCCTCCACTTT.

This clone was detected a few times. This rearrangement joins TRBV18 to TRBJ2-7, with D perhaps matching TRBD1 (5 bases). The germline V gene has CDR1 KGHSH and CDR2 LQKENI. With 6 bases removed from V and 0 bases from J, the gap between germline ends came to 12 bases. The CDR3 runs to 14 residues. CDR3 sequence (DNA): TGTGCCAGCTCTTCGGAGACAGCCTCCTACGAGCAGTACTTC. Translation gives CASSSETASYEQYF.

The V gene is TRBV4-2, the J gene TRBJ1-5; D unclear. Germline V CDR1 and CDR2: LGHNA, YNFKEQ. The CDR3 loop spans 16 amino acids. V was shortened by 1 base and J by 4 bases, with 14 bases between the two germline ends. CDR3 residues: CASSQVGGLINQPQHF. CDR3 DNA: TGTGCCAGCAGCCAAGTAGGTGGACTCATAAATCAGCCCCAGCATTTT.

The rearrangement links TRBV11-3 to TRBJ2-3; 13 positions match TRBD2. CDR3 size: 16 residues. J lost 6 bases, V lost 5 bases, and 8 bases had no gene match. Germline CDR1 and CDR2: SGHNT and YENEEA. Written as DNA, the CDR3 is TGTGCCAGCAGCCGGGAACTAGCGGGGGGGTTGGATACGCAGTATTTT. Its translation: CASSRELAGGLDTQYF.

The chain carries TRBV5-8 and TRBJ2-7; 7 nucleotides align to TRBD1. The CDR3 is made up of 15 amino acids. J lost 3 bases, V lost 2 bases, and 8 bases had no gene match. CDR1 and CDR2 (germline): SGHTS, YDEGEE. The CDR3 DNA follows: TGTGCCAGCAGCTTACGTGGACAGGTTATCTACGAGCAGTACTTC. Protein: CASSLRGQVIYEQYF.

V usage is TRBV13 and J usage is TRBJ2-5, with D possibly being TRBD2 (6 bases). V was trimmed by 6 bases and J by 2 bases, leaving 10 bases between them. CDR3 length: 13 residues. Germline CDR1 reads PRHDT; CDR2 reads FYEKMQ (reference sequence). The CDR3 loop is CASSLARQETQYF. The CDR3 nucleotides are TGTGCCAGCAGTCTAGCGCGTCAAGAGACCCAGTACTTC.

CDR3 region: CASTSGSYGYTF. The CDR3 DNA is TGTGCCAGCACCTCCGGGAGCTATGGCTACACCTTC. The V gene is TRBV6-5, the J gene TRBJ1-2; no reliable D call. Germline V gene data show CDR1 as MNHEY and CDR2 as SVGAGI. This CDR3 contains 12 residues. V lost 7 bases and J 4 bases, leaving 10 bases between the germline ends.

The chain joins TRBV5-1 to TRBJ2-7, with TRBD2 matching over 13 bases. Germline CDR1 is SGHRS and CDR2 is YFSETQ. The CDR3 length is 17 residues. Trimming at V came to 4 bases and at J to 1 base, leaving 8 bases not matched to a gene. CDR3 nucleotides: TGCGCCAGCAGCCCCCGACTAGCGGGGGGCGGTTCCTACGAGCAGTACTTC. Protein: CASSPRLAGGGSYEQYF.